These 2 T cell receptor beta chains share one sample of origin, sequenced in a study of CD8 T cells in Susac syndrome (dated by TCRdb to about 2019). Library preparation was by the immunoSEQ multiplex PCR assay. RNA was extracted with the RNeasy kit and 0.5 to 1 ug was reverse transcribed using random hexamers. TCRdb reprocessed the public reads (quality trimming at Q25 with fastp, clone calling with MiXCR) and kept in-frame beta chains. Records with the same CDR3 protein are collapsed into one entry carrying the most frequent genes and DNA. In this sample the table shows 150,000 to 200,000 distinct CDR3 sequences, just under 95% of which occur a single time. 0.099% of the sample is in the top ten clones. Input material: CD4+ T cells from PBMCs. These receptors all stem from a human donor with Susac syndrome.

CDR3 amino acids: CASSPTGGGKDEQFF. The CDR3 bases are TGTGCCAGCAGCCCCACTGGGGGGGGTAAGGATGAGCAGTTCTTC. The chain links TRBV3-1 to TRBJ2-1; 7 positions agree with TRBD2. J gave up 8 bases and V 4 bases, and 11 bases lay outside the gene matches. Per germline, CDR1 LGHDT and CDR2 YNNKEL (reference sequence). This CDR3 is built from 15 residues.

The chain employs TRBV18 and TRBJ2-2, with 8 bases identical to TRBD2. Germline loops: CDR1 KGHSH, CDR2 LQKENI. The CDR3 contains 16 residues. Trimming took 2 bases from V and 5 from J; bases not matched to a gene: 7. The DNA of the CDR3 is TGTGCCAGCTCACCAGGAGCGGGGGCCGAGACCGGGGAGCTGTTTTTT. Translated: CASSPGAGAETGELFF.